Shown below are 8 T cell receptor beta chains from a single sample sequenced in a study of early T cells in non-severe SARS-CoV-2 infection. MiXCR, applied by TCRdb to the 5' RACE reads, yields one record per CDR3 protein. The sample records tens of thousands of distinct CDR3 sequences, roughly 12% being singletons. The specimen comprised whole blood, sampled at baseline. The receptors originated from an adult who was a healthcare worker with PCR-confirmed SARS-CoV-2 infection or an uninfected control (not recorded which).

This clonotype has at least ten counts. CDR3 protein: CASSSTYEQYF. CDR3 DNA: TGTGCCAGCAGCTCGACCTACGAGCAGTACTTC. The chain joins TRBV11-2 to TRBJ2-7; D is ambiguous. CDR1 and CDR2 (germline): SGHAT, FQNNGV. The CDR3 sequence is 11 residues long. The germline V and J ends were trimmed by 4 bases and 2 bases, with 3 bases remaining between them.

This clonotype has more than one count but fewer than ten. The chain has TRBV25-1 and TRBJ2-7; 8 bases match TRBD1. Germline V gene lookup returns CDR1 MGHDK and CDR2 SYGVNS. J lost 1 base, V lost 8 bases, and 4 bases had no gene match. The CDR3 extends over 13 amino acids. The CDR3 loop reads CASANRGSYEQYF. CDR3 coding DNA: TGTGCCAGCGCCAACAGGGGGTCCTACGAGCAGTACTTC.

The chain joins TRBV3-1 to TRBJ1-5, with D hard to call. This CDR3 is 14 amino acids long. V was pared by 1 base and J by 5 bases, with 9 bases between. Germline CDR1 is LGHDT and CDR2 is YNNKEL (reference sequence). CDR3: CASSQGLGHQPQHF. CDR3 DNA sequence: TGTGCCAGCAGCCAAGGACTAGGCCATCAGCCCCAGCATTTT.

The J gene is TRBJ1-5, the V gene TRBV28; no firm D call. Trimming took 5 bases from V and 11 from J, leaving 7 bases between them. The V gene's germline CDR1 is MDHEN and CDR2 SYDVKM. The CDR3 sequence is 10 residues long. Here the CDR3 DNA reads TGTGCCAGCAGTCACAGCACCCAGCATTTT. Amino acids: CASSHSTQHF.

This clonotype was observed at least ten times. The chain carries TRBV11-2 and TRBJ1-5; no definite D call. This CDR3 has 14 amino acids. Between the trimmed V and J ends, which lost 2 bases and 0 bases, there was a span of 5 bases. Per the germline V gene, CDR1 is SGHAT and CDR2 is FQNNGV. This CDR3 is CASSLSGSNQPQHF. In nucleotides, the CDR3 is TGTGCCAGCAGCTTATCGGGTAGCAATCAGCCCCAGCATTTT.

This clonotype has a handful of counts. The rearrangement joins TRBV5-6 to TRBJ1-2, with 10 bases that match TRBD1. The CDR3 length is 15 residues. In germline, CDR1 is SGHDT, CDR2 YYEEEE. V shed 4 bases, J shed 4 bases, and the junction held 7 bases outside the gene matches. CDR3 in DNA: TGTGCCAGCAGCCCGGCGGGGACAGGGGCCTATGGCTACACCTTC. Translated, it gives CASSPAGTGAYGYTF.

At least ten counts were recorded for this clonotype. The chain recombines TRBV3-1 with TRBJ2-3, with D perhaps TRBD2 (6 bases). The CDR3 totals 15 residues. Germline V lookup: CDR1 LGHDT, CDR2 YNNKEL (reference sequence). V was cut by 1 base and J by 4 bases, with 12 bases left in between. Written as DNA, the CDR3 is TGTGCCAGCAGCCAAGTGCGGGGATCGGCAGATACGCAGTATTTT. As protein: CASSQVRGSADTQYF.

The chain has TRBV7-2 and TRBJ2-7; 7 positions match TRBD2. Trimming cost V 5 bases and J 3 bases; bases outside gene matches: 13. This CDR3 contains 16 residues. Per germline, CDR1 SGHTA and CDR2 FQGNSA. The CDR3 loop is CASSPGGPTGVYEQYF. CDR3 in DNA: TGTGCCAGCAGCCCGGGGGGACCCACCGGGGTCTACGAGCAGTACTTC.